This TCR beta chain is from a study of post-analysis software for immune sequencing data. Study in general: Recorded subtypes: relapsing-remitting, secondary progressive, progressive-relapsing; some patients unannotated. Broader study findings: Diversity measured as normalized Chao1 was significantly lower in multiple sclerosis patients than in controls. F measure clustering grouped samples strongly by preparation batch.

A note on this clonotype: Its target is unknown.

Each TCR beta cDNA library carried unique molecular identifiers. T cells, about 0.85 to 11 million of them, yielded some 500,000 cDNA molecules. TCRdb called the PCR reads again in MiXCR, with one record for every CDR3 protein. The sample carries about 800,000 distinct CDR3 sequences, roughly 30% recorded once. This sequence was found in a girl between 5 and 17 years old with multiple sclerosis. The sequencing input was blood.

The DNA of the CDR3 is TGTGCCAGCAGGTCGAGCCCGGGACACGGGTTCTCAGATACGCAGTATTTT. Its protein product is CASRSSPGHGFSDTQYF. The genes are TRBV7-9 and TRBJ2-3, with D possibly matching TRBD1 (6 bases). This CDR3 spans 17 amino acids. Deletions cut 6 bases from V and 4 bases from J, with 23 bases between. Germline V gene sequence: CDR1 SEHNR, CDR2 FQNEAQ (reference sequence). Looking up the rest from reference TRBV7-9 and TRBJ2-3 gives the full variable domain: DTGVSQNPRHKITKRGQNVTFRCDPISEHNRLYWYRQTLGQGPEFLTYFQNEAQLEKSRLLSDRFSAERPKGSFSTLEIQRTEQGDSAMYLCASRSSPGHGFSDTQYFGPGTRLTVL.